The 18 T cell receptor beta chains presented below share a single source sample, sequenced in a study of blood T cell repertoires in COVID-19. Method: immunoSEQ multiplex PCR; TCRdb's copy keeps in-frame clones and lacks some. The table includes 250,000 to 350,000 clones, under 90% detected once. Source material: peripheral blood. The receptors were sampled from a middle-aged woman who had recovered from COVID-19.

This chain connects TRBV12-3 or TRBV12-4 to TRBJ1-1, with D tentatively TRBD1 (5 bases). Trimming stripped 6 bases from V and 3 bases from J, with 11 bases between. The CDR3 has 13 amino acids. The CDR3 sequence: CASSGGLYTEAFF. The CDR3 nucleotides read TGTGCCAGCAGCGGGGGGTTGTACACTGAAGCTTTCTTT.

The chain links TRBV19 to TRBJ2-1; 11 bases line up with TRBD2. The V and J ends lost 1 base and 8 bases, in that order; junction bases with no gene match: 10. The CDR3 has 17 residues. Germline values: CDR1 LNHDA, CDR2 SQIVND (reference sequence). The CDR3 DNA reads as TGTGCCAGTAGTATAGGACTAGCGGGACGGGACGGCGATGAGCAGTTCTTC. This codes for CASSIGLAGRDGDEQFF.

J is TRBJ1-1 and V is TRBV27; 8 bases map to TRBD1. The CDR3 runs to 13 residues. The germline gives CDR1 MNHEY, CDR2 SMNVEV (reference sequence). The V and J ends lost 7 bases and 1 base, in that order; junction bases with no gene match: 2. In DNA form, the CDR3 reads TGTGCCAGCAAGACAGGGGCGAACACTGAAGCTTTCTTT. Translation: CASKTGANTEAFF.

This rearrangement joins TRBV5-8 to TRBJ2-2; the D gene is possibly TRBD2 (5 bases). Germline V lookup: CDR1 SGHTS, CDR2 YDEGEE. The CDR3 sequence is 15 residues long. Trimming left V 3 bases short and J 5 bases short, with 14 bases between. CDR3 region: CASSSDPPGTGELFF. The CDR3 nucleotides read TGTGCCAGCAGCTCTGACCCACCGGGAACCGGGGAGCTGTTTTTT.

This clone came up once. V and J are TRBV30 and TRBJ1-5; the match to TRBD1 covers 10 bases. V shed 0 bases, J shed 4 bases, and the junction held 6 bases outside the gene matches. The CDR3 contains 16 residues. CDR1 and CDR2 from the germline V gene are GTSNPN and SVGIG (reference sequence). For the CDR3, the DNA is TGTGCCTGGAGTGTAGGGGACAGGGGTGGGAATCAGCCCCAGCATTTT. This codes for CAWSVGDRGGNQPQHF.

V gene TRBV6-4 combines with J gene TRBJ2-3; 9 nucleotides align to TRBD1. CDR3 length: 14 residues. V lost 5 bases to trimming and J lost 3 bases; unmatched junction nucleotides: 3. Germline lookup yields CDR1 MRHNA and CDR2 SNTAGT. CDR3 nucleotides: TGTGCCAGCAGTCAACAGGGGGCAACAGATACGCAGTATTTT. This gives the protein CASSQQGATDTQYF.

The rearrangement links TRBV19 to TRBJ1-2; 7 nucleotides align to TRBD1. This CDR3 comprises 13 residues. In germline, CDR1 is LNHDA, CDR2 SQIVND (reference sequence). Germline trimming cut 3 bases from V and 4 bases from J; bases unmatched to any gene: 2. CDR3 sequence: CASSMQGGYGYTF. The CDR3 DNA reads TGTGCCAGTAGTATGCAGGGGGGCTATGGCTACACCTTC.

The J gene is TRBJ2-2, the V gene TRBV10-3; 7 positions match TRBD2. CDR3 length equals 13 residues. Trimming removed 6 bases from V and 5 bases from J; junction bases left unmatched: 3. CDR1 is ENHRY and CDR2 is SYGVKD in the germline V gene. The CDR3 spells CAISEGGTGELFF. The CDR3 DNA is TGTGCCATCAGCGAGGGAGGGACCGGGGAGCTGTTTTTT.

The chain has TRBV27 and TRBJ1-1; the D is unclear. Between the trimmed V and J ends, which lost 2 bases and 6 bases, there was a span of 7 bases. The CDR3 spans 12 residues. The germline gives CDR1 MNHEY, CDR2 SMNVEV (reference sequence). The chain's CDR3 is CASSLAGAEAFF. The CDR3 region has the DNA TGTGCCAGCAGTTTAGCCGGGGCTGAAGCTTTCTTT.

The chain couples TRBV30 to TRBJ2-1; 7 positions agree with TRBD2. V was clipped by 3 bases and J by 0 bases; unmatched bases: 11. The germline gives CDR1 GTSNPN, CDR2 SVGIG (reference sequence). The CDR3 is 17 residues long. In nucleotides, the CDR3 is TGTGCCTGGAGGTCGGGCGGGAGTGGAAGCTCCTACAATGAGCAGTTCTTC. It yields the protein CAWRSGGSGSSYNEQFF.

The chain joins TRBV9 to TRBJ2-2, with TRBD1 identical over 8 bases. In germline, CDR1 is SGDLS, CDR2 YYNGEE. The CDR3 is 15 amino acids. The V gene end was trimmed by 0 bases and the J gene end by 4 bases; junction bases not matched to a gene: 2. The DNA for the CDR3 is TGTGCCAGCAGCGTAGAGGACAGGGTCACCGGGGAGCTGTTTTTT. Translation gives CASSVEDRVTGELFF.

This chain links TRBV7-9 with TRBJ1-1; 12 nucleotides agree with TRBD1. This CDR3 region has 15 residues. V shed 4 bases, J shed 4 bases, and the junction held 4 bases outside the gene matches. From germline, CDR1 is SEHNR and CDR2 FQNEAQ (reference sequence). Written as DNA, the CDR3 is TGTGCCAGCAGCTCCGGGACAGGGGGCGGCACTGAAGCTTTCTTT. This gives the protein CASSSGTGGGTEAFF.

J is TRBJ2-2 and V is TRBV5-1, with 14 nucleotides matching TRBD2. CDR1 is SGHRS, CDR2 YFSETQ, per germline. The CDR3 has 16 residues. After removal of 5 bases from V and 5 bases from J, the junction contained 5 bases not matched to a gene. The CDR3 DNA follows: TGCGCCAGCAGGGGACTAGCGGGAGCCGGAACCGGGGAGCTGTTTTTT. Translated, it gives CASRGLAGAGTGELFF.

In DNA form, the CDR3 reads TGTGCCAGCAGTTACTCGAAAGTCAGGACGAACACCGGGGAGCTGTTTTTT. This encodes CASSYSKVRTNTGELFF. The J gene is TRBJ2-2, the V gene TRBV6-2 or TRBV6-3; D is unresolved. There are 17 residues in the CDR3. V was cut by 0 bases and J by 0 bases, with 11 bases left in between. The germline V gene encodes CDR1 MNHEY and CDR2 SVGEGT.

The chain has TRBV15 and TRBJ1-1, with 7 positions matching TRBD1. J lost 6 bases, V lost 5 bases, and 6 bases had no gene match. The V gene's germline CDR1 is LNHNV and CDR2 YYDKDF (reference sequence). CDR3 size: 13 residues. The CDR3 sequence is CATSLDRDPEAFF. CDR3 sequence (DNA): TGTGCCACCAGCCTTGACAGGGACCCTGAAGCTTTCTTT.

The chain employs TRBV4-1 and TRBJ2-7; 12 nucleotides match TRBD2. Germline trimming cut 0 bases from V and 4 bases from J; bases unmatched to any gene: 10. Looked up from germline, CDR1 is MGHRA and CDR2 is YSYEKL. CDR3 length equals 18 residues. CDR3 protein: CASSQDTSGGISFYEQYF. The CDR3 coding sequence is TGCGCCAGCAGCCAAGATACTAGCGGGGGGATATCCTTTTACGAGCAGTACTTC.

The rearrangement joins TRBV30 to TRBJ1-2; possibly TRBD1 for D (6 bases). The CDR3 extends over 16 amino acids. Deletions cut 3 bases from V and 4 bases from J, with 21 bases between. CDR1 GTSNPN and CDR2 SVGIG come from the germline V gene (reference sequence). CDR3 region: CAWREASGGPRYGYTF. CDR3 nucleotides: TGTGCCTGGAGAGAAGCCTCCGGGGGGCCCCGCTATGGCTACACCTTC.

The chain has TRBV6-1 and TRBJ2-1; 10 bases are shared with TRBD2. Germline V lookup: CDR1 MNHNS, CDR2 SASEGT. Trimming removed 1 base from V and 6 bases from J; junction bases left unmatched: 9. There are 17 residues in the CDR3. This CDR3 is CASSEEGRSSGSNEQFF. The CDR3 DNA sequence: TGTGCCAGCAGTGAAGAGGGGCGATCTAGCGGGAGCAATGAGCAGTTCTTC.